One sample yielded the 29 T cell receptor beta chains listed below, sequenced in a study of beta chain features in type 1 diabetes. Study-wide findings and caveats: The study found moderately but significantly shorter TCRB CDR3s in all four CD4+ subsets of Type 1 diabetes patients.

Every isolated RNA sample was fully reverse transcribed, so sequencing captured expressed TCRB transcripts. Libraries were prepared by immunoSEQ multiplex PCR; TCRdb keeps only in-frame clonotypes and omits some of them. The top ten clones hold 0.015% of a sample with approximately 280,000 clones, 15% of them seen once. The antigens these receptors bind are not known. Sequencing was carried out using naive CD4+ T cells from blood. These receptors came from a man between 18 and 29 years old with type 1 diabetes.

The J gene is TRBJ2-1, the V gene TRBV5-1, with D unclear. Germline loops: CDR1 SGHRS, CDR2 YFSETQ. This CDR3 contains 15 residues. Trimming left V 1 base short and J 0 bases short, with 8 bases between. Here the CDR3 DNA reads TGCGCCAGCAGCTTGTCGGCGGACTCCTACAATGAGCAGTTCTTC. Its protein product is CASSLSADSYNEQFF. Combining the CDR3 with reference TRBV5-1 and TRBJ2-1 gives the whole variable domain KAGVTQTPRYLIKTRGQQVTLSCSPISGHRSVSWYQQTPGQGLQFLFEYFSETQRNKGNFPGRFSGRQFSNSRSEMNVSTLELGDSALYLCASSLSADSYNEQFFGPGTRLTVL.

The chain recombines TRBV5-1 with TRBJ2-7; TRBD1 matches 7 bases. CDR1 SGHRS and CDR2 YFSETQ come from the germline V gene. The CDR3 sequence is 13 residues long. J lost 7 bases, V lost 4 bases, and 8 bases had no gene match. The CDR3 is CASSTTGSGEQYF. CDR3 DNA: TGCGCCAGCAGCACGACAGGGTCCGGGGAGCAGTACTTC.

A few counts support this clone. The chain links TRBV30 to TRBJ2-5; TRBD2 agrees at 7 bases. With 1 base clipped from V and 4 bases from J, the junction kept 9 bases outside the gene matches. Germline values: CDR1 GTSNPN, CDR2 SVGIG (reference sequence). The CDR3 totals 15 residues. The CDR3 loop is CAWSAGLGGGETQYF. The CDR3 nucleotides are TGTGCCTGGAGTGCGGGACTGGGGGGGGGAGAGACCCAGTACTTC.

This chain connects TRBV29-1 to TRBJ2-5; TRBD1 might be the D (5 bases). Trimming pared 6 bases from V and 5 bases from J, leaving 16 bases between. CDR1 and CDR2 (germline): SQVTM, ANQGSEA. CDR3 length: 13 residues. The CDR3 DNA reads TGCAGCGTAAGGACAACCATGACGGAGACCCAGTACTTC. This codes for CSVRTTMTETQYF.

This clone showed up just once. This chain connects TRBV6-6 to TRBJ2-2; TRBD1 might be the D (5 bases). This CDR3 is 14 amino acids long. Trimming took 6 bases from V and 5 from J, leaving 13 bases between them. The germline gives CDR1 MNHNY, CDR2 SVGAGI (reference sequence). CDR3 residues: CASSNRINTGELFF. The CDR3 DNA reads TGTGCCAGCAGCAACAGGATTAATACCGGGGAGCTGTTTTTT.

This clone was seen a handful of times. V usage is TRBV11-3 and J usage is TRBJ2-4; D is unclear. Germline assignment: CDR1 SGHNT and CDR2 YENEEA. The ends were cut back, 5 bases at V and 5 bases at J, with 10 bases in the middle. The CDR3 extends over 13 amino acids. In nucleotides, the CDR3 is TGTGCCAGCAGCGATCGACGGGAAAACATTCAGTACTTC. It yields the protein CASSDRRENIQYF.

The chain combines TRBV7-6 with TRBJ2-4; D ambiguous. This CDR3 comprises 14 residues. V was trimmed by 1 base and J by 7 bases, leaving 11 bases between them. CDR1 SGHVS and CDR2 FNYEAQ come from the germline V gene. CDR3 bases: TGTGCCAGCAGCTTAGGTCAGTTGGGCAACATTCAGTACTTC. Translating gives CASSLGQLGNIQYF. The entire variable domain, with the rest obtained from reference TRBV7-6 and TRBJ2-4, is as follows: GAGVSQSPRYKVTKRGQDVALRCDPISGHVSLYWYRQALGQGPEFLTYFNYEAQQDKSGLPNDRFSAERPEGSISTLTIQRTEQRDSAMYRCASSLGQLGNIQYFGAGTRLSVL.

The V and J genes are TRBV18 and TRBJ1-4; D is unresolved. The CDR3 covers 13 residues. Germline V gene lookup returns CDR1 KGHSH and CDR2 LQKENI. Trimming pared 5 bases from V and 5 bases from J, leaving 9 bases between. The CDR3 region has the DNA TGTGCCAGCTCAGGCTCATACAATGAAAAACTGTTTTTT. As protein: CASSGSYNEKLFF.

This clone has more than one count but fewer than ten. The CDR3 region is CASSQGTGNYEQYF. CDR3 DNA sequence: TGCGCCAGCAGCCAAGGGACAGGGAACTACGAGCAGTACTTC. V usage is TRBV4-1 and J usage is TRBJ2-7; TRBD1 agrees at 8 bases. Germline V gene sequence: CDR1 MGHRA, CDR2 YSYEKL. This CDR3 is 14 amino acids long. The ends lost 1 base at V and 3 bases at J; junction bases unmatched: 2.

The V and J genes are TRBV9 and TRBJ2-7; 8 bases align to TRBD2. CDR1 and CDR2 (germline): SGDLS, YYNGEE. After removal of 0 bases from V and 4 bases from J, the junction contained 3 bases not matched to a gene. The CDR3 is 14 residues long. The CDR3, as DNA: TGTGCCAGCAGCGTAGGGGCGGGGGGATACGAGCAGTACTTC. Its protein is CASSVGAGGYEQYF.

The chain combines TRBV4-3 with TRBJ1-5, with D unresolved. The CDR3 totals 15 residues. Germline V gene lookup returns CDR1 LGHNA and CDR2 YSLEER. The germline V and J ends were trimmed by 1 base and 4 bases, with 11 bases remaining between them. The CDR3 sequence: CASSQGWVRNQPQHF. In DNA form, the CDR3 reads TGCGCCAGCAGCCAAGGGTGGGTGCGGAATCAGCCCCAGCATTTT.

In its sample, this clone was seen a few times. This chain connects TRBV30 to TRBJ2-7, with a tentative D call TRBD2 (6 bases). The CDR3 totals 14 residues. With 2 bases removed from V and 0 bases from J, the gap between germline ends came to 11 bases. Germline V gene sequence: CDR1 GTSNPN, CDR2 SVGIG (reference sequence). Here the CDR3 DNA reads TGTGCCTGGAGTCGACTAGGTAGCTCCTACGAGCAGTACTTC. It is translated as CAWSRLGSSYEQYF. The variable domain in full, completed from reference TRBV30 and TRBJ2-7, reads SQTIHQWPATLVQPVGSPLSLECTVEGTSNPNLYWYRQAAGRGLQLLFYSVGIGQISSEVPQNLSASRPQDRQFILSSKKLLLSDSGFYLCAWSRLGSSYEQYFGPGTRLTVT.

V gene TRBV5-6 combines with J gene TRBJ1-1; D possibly corresponds to TRBD1 (5 bases). This CDR3 has 13 amino acids. Trimming removed 5 bases from V and 1 base from J, with 9 bases in between. Germline CDR1 is SGHDT and CDR2 is YYEEEE. CDR3 DNA sequence: TGTGCCAGCAGGCGGCAGGGGAACACTGAAGCTTTCTTT. This encodes CASRRQGNTEAFF.

The chain carries TRBV7-9 and TRBJ2-1; the match to TRBD2 covers 7 bases. The germline gives CDR1 SEHNR, CDR2 FQNEAQ (reference sequence). The CDR3 contains 11 residues. Trimming at V came to 8 bases and at J to 9 bases, leaving 4 bases not matched to a gene. CDR3 sequence (DNA): TGTGCCAGCGGCGGGGGATCTGAGCAGTTCTTC. Amino acid sequence: CASGGGSEQFF.

This clone was found once. The V and J genes are TRBV28 and TRBJ2-7, with D tentatively TRBD1 (6 bases). This CDR3 spans 15 amino acids. The V gene lost 2 bases and the J gene lost 2 bases, with 13 bases spanning the gap. CDR1 MDHEN and CDR2 SYDVKM come from the germline V gene. The CDR3 nucleotides are TGTGCCAGCAGTTTACCCCCTGGACAGACCTACGAGCAGTACTTC. Translated, it gives CASSLPPGQTYEQYF.

V and J are TRBV2 and TRBJ2-3, with 16 bases identical to TRBD2. The germline V gene has CDR1 SNHLY and CDR2 FYNNEI. This CDR3 has 17 residues. The J segment lost 2 bases and the V segment lost 6 bases, leaving 5 bases of the junction unmatched. CDR3 DNA sequence: TGTGCCAGCAGCGCCGGGACTAGCGGGAGGGTCACAGATACGCAGTATTTT. It specifies CASSAGTSGRVTDTQYF.

The chain carries TRBV30 and TRBJ2-3; 11 nucleotides match TRBD1. This CDR3 comprises 16 residues. Germline loops: CDR1 GTSNPN, CDR2 SVGIG (reference sequence). The J segment lost 1 base and the V segment lost 1 base, leaving 4 bases of the junction unmatched. Here the CDR3 reads CAWSGGTGGGTDTQYF. Written as DNA, the CDR3 is TGTGCCTGGAGTGGTGGGACAGGGGGGGGCACAGATACGCAGTATTTT.

This chain uses TRBV5-6 with TRBJ2-1; the D gene is possibly TRBD1 (5 bases). CDR1 and CDR2 (germline): SGHDT, YYEEEE. The CDR3 extends over 13 amino acids. V gave up 2 bases and J gave up 4 bases, with 7 bases separating them. The CDR3 spells CASSFRVYNEQFF. The CDR3 DNA reads TGTGCCAGCAGCTTCAGGGTTTACAATGAGCAGTTCTTC.

This clone was seen more than once but under ten times. This chain connects TRBV7-9 to TRBJ1-1; tentatively, D is TRBD1 (5 bases). In germline, CDR1 is SEHNR, CDR2 FQNEAQ (reference sequence). V was clipped by 3 bases and J by 6 bases, with 14 bases between them. The CDR3 has 14 amino acids. This CDR3 is CASSLAGWVSEAFF. The CDR3 nucleotides read TGTGCCAGCAGCTTGGCAGGGTGGGTTTCTGAAGCTTTCTTT.

The chain joins TRBV7-2 to TRBJ2-1; D might be TRBD1 (6 bases). The CDR3 is made up of 13 amino acids. The germline V gene encodes CDR1 SGHTA and CDR2 FQGNSA. V lost 5 bases to trimming and J lost 6 bases, with 11 bases between them. CDR3 residues: CASSAQGGNEQFF. The CDR3 DNA follows: TGTGCCAGCAGCGCCCAAGGGGGCAATGAGCAGTTCTTC.

The V gene is TRBV4-1, the J gene TRBJ2-7; 9 bases are a match to TRBD2. Germline V gene data show CDR1 as MGHRA and CDR2 as YSYEKL. Unmatched junction bases numbered 22, after V lost 10 bases and J lost 3 bases. CDR3 length equals 18 residues. CDR3 loop: CANTSGTSPLGGYYEQYF. The CDR3 nucleotides read TGCGCCAACACATCCGGGACTAGCCCCTTGGGGGGCTACTACGAGCAGTACTTC.

This sequence joins TRBV19 and TRBJ2-5; weak D call: TRBD1 (6 bases). V was pared by 4 bases and J by 3 bases, with 12 bases between. The CDR3 length is 14 residues. Germline V lookup: CDR1 LNHDA, CDR2 SQIVND (reference sequence). The CDR3 coding sequence is TGTGCCAGTAGTACCGACAGGTGGAAAGAGACCCAGTACTTC. Protein: CASSTDRWKETQYF.

This clone was seen a handful of times. The gene calls are TRBV5-6 and TRBJ2-5; D is unclear. The length of the CDR3 is 16 residues. CDR1 and CDR2 from the germline V gene are SGHDT and YYEEEE. The V and J ends lost 1 base and 2 bases respectively, with 15 bases between them. This chain's CDR3 is CASSLRASSLQETQYF. The CDR3 nucleotides read TGTGCCAGCAGCTTGCGTGCGAGTTCCCTGCAAGAGACCCAGTACTTC.

The table lists this clone with a few counts. V and J are TRBV25-1 and TRBJ2-5, with a tentative D call TRBD2 (5 bases). CDR3 length equals 13 residues. V was cut by 6 bases and J by 1 base, with 9 bases left in between. Germline assignment: CDR1 MGHDK and CDR2 SYGVNS. The CDR3 bases are TGTGCCAGCAGGTCGGGGTCCCAAGAGACCCAGTACTTC. Encoded protein: CASRSGSQETQYF.

V gene TRBV5-1 combines with J gene TRBJ2-5; D is ambiguous. Looked up from germline, CDR1 is SGHRS and CDR2 is YFSETQ. Deletions cut 4 bases from V and 4 bases from J, with 11 bases between. This CDR3 has 13 amino acids. CDR3 amino acids: CASSALGPETQYF. In DNA, the CDR3 is TGCGCCAGCAGCGCCCTAGGTCCAGAGACCCAGTACTTC.

In this sample, this clone turned up a few times. DNA of the CDR3: TGTGCCAGCAGCTTTGGCCCGCTTCCAGAGACCCAGTACTTC. Translating it yields CASSFGPLPETQYF. The V and J genes are TRBV7-2 and TRBJ2-5; D ambiguous. This CDR3 is 14 amino acids long. Trimming stripped 3 bases from V and 4 bases from J, with 12 bases between. In germline, CDR1 is SGHTA, CDR2 FQGNSA.

This clone has just a few counts. V usage is TRBV28 and J usage is TRBJ2-3, with D unclear. The CDR3 spans 15 residues. The germline V and J ends were trimmed by 4 bases and 0 bases, with 11 bases remaining between them. Germline V CDR1 and CDR2: MDHEN, SYDVKM. The CDR3, as DNA: TGTGCCAGCAGTTCACCATCCGGGAGCACAGATACGCAGTATTTT. Translation gives CASSSPSGSTDTQYF.

V and J are TRBV4-3 and TRBJ2-3; 11 bases map to TRBD2. Trimming took 1 base from V and 5 from J; bases not matched to a gene: 8. This CDR3 is 17 amino acids long. The germline V gene has CDR1 LGHNA and CDR2 YSLEER. The CDR3 reads CASSQGPSGGTQDTQYF. CDR3 coding DNA: TGCGCCAGCAGCCAAGGGCCTAGCGGGGGGACCCAAGATACGCAGTATTTT.

In the case of this clone: Germline is not matched at one junction end, which may reflect a read error. The rearrangement joins TRBV18 to TRBJ1-5; tentatively, D is TRBD1 (6 bases). The CDR3 loop spans 15 amino acids. Germline V lookup: CDR1 KGHSH, CDR2 LQKENI. Here the CDR3 DNA reads TGTGCCAGCTCTCCACCGGACAGTGGAAATCAGCCCCAGCATTTT. Residues: CASSPPDSGNQPQHF.